One and the same sample provided the 27 T cell receptor beta chains below, sequenced in a study of blood T cell repertoires in COVID-19. The assay was immunoSEQ multiplex PCR, and TCRdb's table has in-frame clones only and misses some. The table shows about 99,000 clones, with roughly four fifths occurring only once. Sample: peripheral blood. All receptors come from an older man with COVID-19, enrolled during active disease.

This clone was detected many times. CDR3 region: CASTPGVGEAFF. The CDR3 bases are TGTGCCAGCACCCCCGGAGTAGGTGAAGCTTTCTTT. J is TRBJ1-1 and V is TRBV6-6; D ambiguous. CDR3 length equals 12 residues. V was pared by 7 bases and J by 7 bases, with 13 bases between. Germline assignment: CDR1 MNHNY and CDR2 SVGAGI (reference sequence).

This clone was counted a single time. V gene TRBV9 combines with J gene TRBJ1-1; 7 bases are shared with TRBD1. The CDR3 sequence is 14 residues long. Trimming cost V 4 bases and J 4 bases; bases outside gene matches: 7. Germline CDR1 and CDR2: SGDLS and YYNGEE. CDR3: CASSSIQGGTEAFF. The DNA of the CDR3 is TGTGCCAGCAGCTCCATCCAGGGGGGCACTGAAGCTTTCTTT.

The gene calls are TRBV27 and TRBJ2-3; perhaps TRBD1 as D (5 bases). This CDR3 region has 15 residues. The V end lost 3 bases, the J end lost 1 base, and 11 bases lay between the germline ends. Germline V lookup: CDR1 MNHEY, CDR2 SMNVEV (reference sequence). CDR3 residues: CASSFRQRGTDTQYF. CDR3 nucleotides: TGTGCCAGCAGTTTTCGACAGCGTGGCACAGATACGCAGTATTTT.

V is TRBV5-1 and J is TRBJ2-1, with TRBD2 matching 8 bases. CDR1 SGHRS and CDR2 YFSETQ come from the germline V gene. This CDR3 is built from 12 residues. V lost 0 bases and J lost 12; bases outside the gene matches: 2. The CDR3 DNA reads as TGCGCCAGCAGCTTGGAGGCGGGAGGGCAGTTCTTC. Protein: CASSLEAGGQFF.

This sequence joins TRBV30 and TRBJ1-1; 10 positions match TRBD1. Germline V gene lookup returns CDR1 GTSNPN and CDR2 SVGIG (reference sequence). V shed 2 bases and J 7 bases; nucleotides not matched to a gene: 7. The CDR3 is 14 residues long. The chain's CDR3 is CAWSQTTGGGEAFF. CDR3 DNA sequence: TGTGCCTGGAGTCAAACGACAGGGGGCGGTGAAGCTTTCTTT.

This chain links TRBV5-1 with TRBJ2-1; 9 bases are a match to TRBD2. J lost 7 bases, V lost 4 bases, and 12 bases had no gene match. The CDR3 runs 16 residues. Germline CDR1 SGHRS, CDR2 YFSETQ. CDR3 coding DNA: TGCGCCAGCAGCCACTTAGCGGGAGCTGGTAAAAATGAGCAGTTCTTC. This gives the protein CASSHLAGAGKNEQFF.

This clone has only one observation. V is TRBV5-4 and J is TRBJ2-1, with 13 nucleotides matching TRBD2. This CDR3 spans 16 amino acids. Trimming cost V 2 bases and J 7 bases; bases outside gene matches: 6. Germline CDR1 SGHNT, CDR2 YYREEE (reference sequence). This chain's CDR3 is CASSFTGLAGSNEQFF. The DNA of the CDR3 is TGTGCCAGCAGCTTTACGGGACTAGCGGGATCAAATGAGCAGTTCTTC.

This sequence joins TRBV6-5 and TRBJ1-2; D is unresolved. The CDR3 is 14 amino acids. CDR1 and CDR2 (germline): MNHEY, SVGAGI. V lost 6 bases and J 4 bases, leaving 15 bases between the germline ends. CDR3 bases: TGTGCCAGCAGGTTGGACGGGAGCACCTATGGCTACACCTTC. Protein product: CASRLDGSTYGYTF.

This chain links TRBV5-1 with TRBJ2-5; 10 bases are shared with TRBD1. V dropped 2 bases and J dropped 4; count of bases not matched to a gene: 11. This CDR3 has 17 amino acids. CDR1 is SGHRS and CDR2 is YFSETQ in the germline V gene. This chain's CDR3 is CASSFAPVGTGVETQYF. The DNA for the CDR3 is TGCGCCAGCAGCTTCGCGCCGGTCGGGACAGGGGTAGAGACCCAGTACTTC.

This clone has more than one count but fewer than ten. This chain links TRBV4-2 with TRBJ1-4; D unclear. Deletions cut 3 bases from V and 6 bases from J, with 14 bases between. Germline V gives CDR1 LGHNA, CDR2 YNFKEQ. The CDR3 is 15 amino acids. CDR3 nucleotides: TGTGCCAGCAGCCATAGTTCGGATCGGGATGAAAAACTGTTTTTT. Amino acids: CASSHSSDRDEKLFF.

The rearrangement uses TRBV30 and TRBJ1-2, with a weak D call TRBD1 (5 bases). V lost 3 bases and J 3 bases, leaving 14 bases between the germline ends. Germline V gene data show CDR1 as GTSNPN and CDR2 as SVGIG (reference sequence). The CDR3 loop spans 14 amino acids. CDR3 residues: CAWRGEGYYYGYTF. Written as DNA, the CDR3 is TGTGCCTGGAGAGGGGAGGGGTACTACTATGGCTACACCTTC. The full variable domain, completed using reference TRBV30 and TRBJ1-2, is SQTIHQWPATLVQPVGSPLSLECTVEGTSNPNLYWYRQAAGRGLQLLFYSVGIGQISSEVPQNLSASRPQDRQFILSSKKLLLSDSGFYLCAWRGEGYYYGYTFGSGTRLTVV.

The DNA for the CDR3 is TGTGCCAGCAGCCAAGAGGACGGACTAGCGAGGGAGCAGTACTTC. Protein product: CASSQEDGLAREQYF. The rearrangement links TRBV4-2 to TRBJ2-7; TRBD2 matches at 9 bases. The CDR3 has 15 residues. V was clipped by 0 bases and J by 7 bases; unmatched bases: 7. From germline, CDR1 is LGHNA and CDR2 YNFKEQ.

CDR3 nucleotide sequence: TGTGCCAGCAGTTCCGACAGGAGCAATCAGCCCCAGCATTTT. Its protein product is CASSSDRSNQPQHF. The gene calls are TRBV6-5 and TRBJ1-5; tentative D call: TRBD1 (6 bases). V lost 4 bases and J lost 1, with 8 bases in between. The length of the CDR3 is 14 residues. CDR1 is MNHEY, CDR2 SVGAGI, per germline.

The chain has TRBV5-1 and TRBJ2-3; D is ambiguous. The germline CDR1 and CDR2 sequences are SGHRS and YFSETQ. The CDR3 covers 12 residues. V was pared by 3 bases and J by 4 bases, with 6 bases between. The CDR3 sequence is CASSSTADTQYF. As DNA, the CDR3 is TGCGCCAGCAGCTCCACAGCAGATACGCAGTATTTT.

This chain connects TRBV24-1 to TRBJ2-6; TRBD1 aligns across 7 bases. The CDR3 runs to 13 residues. The V segment lost 4 bases and the J segment 10 bases; nucleotides outside the gene matches: 3. The V gene's germline CDR1 is KGHDR and CDR2 SFDVKD. The CDR3 region has the DNA TGTGCCACCAGTGACGGGACAGAGAACGTCCTGACTTTC. Its translation: CATSDGTENVLTF.

This clone came up once. The chain employs TRBV2 and TRBJ1-1; D not certain. Trimming left V 7 bases short and J 2 bases short, with 5 bases between. The length of the CDR3 is 11 residues. CDR1 and CDR2 (germline): SNHLY, FYNNEI. Here the CDR3 DNA reads TGTGCCAGCAAATATAACACTGAAGCTTTCTTT. It codes for CASKYNTEAFF.

The rearrangement links TRBV10-3 to TRBJ2-7; D might be TRBD2 (5 bases). The ends were cut back, 2 bases at V and 4 bases at J, with 9 bases in the middle. CDR1 is ENHRY, CDR2 SYGVKD, per germline. CDR3 length equals 13 residues. The CDR3 DNA reads as TGTGCCATCAGTGAGAGGCGAGGGTACGAGCAGTACTTC. This codes for CAISERRGYEQYF.

The gene calls are TRBV7-2 and TRBJ2-7, with 9 bases aligning to TRBD1. Trimming took 6 bases from V and 4 from J; bases not matched to a gene: 4. Germline V gene sequence: CDR1 SGHTA, CDR2 FQGNSA. The CDR3 length is 13 residues. The CDR3 region has the DNA TGTGCCAGCAGGACAGGGGGAGGTTACGAGCAGTACTTC. It codes for CASRTGGGYEQYF. Together with reference TRBV7-2 and TRBJ2-7, the CDR3 gives the full variable domain: GAGVSQSPSNKVTEKGKDVELRCDPISGHTALYWYRQSLGQGLEFLIYFQGNSAPDKSGLPSDRFSAERTGGSVSTLTIQRTQQEDSAVYLCASRTGGGYEQYFGPGTRLTVT.

V and J are TRBV24-1 and TRBJ2-2, with 9 bases matching TRBD1. V lost 7 bases, J lost 2 bases, and 1 base stayed unmatched. CDR1 KGHDR and CDR2 SFDVKD come from the germline V gene. The CDR3 is 14 amino acids. The CDR3 loop reads CATRGQGNTGELFF. CDR3 DNA: TGTGCCACCAGGGGACAGGGAAACACCGGGGAGCTGTTTTTT.

This clone was observed a few times. This rearrangement joins TRBV7-9 to TRBJ2-7; TRBD2 matches at 8 bases. CDR1 and CDR2 from the germline V gene are SEHNR and FQNEAQ (reference sequence). The junction had 8 bases not matched to a gene; V was cut back by 0 bases and J by 7 bases. This CDR3 is built from 15 residues. This chain's CDR3 is CASSLAGGADREQYF. The CDR3 nucleotides are TGTGCCAGCAGCTTAGCCGGGGGGGCCGACAGGGAGCAGTACTTC.

V is TRBV3-1 (or the pseudogene TRBV3-2) and J is TRBJ2-5; 7 bases are a match to TRBD1. Losses at the gene ends were 6 bases for V and 2 bases for J; bases not matched to a gene: 9. The CDR3 is 15 amino acids. Per germline, CDR1 LGHDT and CDR2 YNNKEL (reference sequence). The CDR3 region is CASSPTGLEQETQYF. CDR3 nucleotides: TGTGCCAGCAGTCCGACAGGGCTGGAGCAAGAGACCCAGTACTTC.

The rearrangement links TRBV11-2 to TRBJ2-6; 9 bases align to TRBD1. The CDR3 has 18 amino acids. Germline V gene sequence: CDR1 SGHAT, CDR2 FQNNGV. V lost 5 bases to trimming and J lost 1 base; unmatched junction nucleotides: 9. DNA of the CDR3: TGTGCCAGCAGCAGACCGGGACAGGGAATATCTGGGGCCAACGTCCTGACTTTC. Translation: CASSRPGQGISGANVLTF.

This chain joins TRBV27 and TRBJ2-7; 11 bases align to TRBD1. The germline CDR1 and CDR2 sequences are MNHEY and SMNVEV (reference sequence). The CDR3 covers 15 residues. The V segment lost 10 bases and the J segment 5 bases; nucleotides outside the gene matches: 13. For the CDR3, the DNA is TGTGCCACCCGACCGGACAGGGGGCTTGGGGACGAGCAGTACTTC. Residues: CATRPDRGLGDEQYF.

This clone occurred a few times. The chain links TRBV7-9 to TRBJ2-7; D possibly corresponds to TRBD2 (6 bases). The CDR3 totals 17 residues. From germline, CDR1 is SEHNR and CDR2 FQNEAQ (reference sequence). The germline V and J ends were trimmed by 5 bases and 2 bases, with 22 bases remaining between them. The CDR3 sequence is CASSQSARDSSPYEQYF. CDR3 bases: TGTGCCAGCAGCCAATCGGCGAGGGACTCTAGTCCCTACGAGCAGTACTTC. The full variable domain, in which reference TRBV7-9 and TRBJ2-7 provide the parts outside the CDR3, is DTGVSQNPRHKITKRGQNVTFRCDPISEHNRLYWYRQTLGQGPEFLTYFQNEAQLEKSRLLSDRFSAERPKGSFSTLEIQRTEQGDSAMYLCASSQSARDSSPYEQYFGPGTRLTVT.

This clone has ten or more counts. The chain uses TRBV10-1 and TRBJ2-3, with 8 bases aligning to TRBD2. CDR1 is WNHNN, CDR2 SYGVQD, per germline (reference sequence). The length of the CDR3 is 16 residues. J gave up 0 bases and V 2 bases, and 4 bases lay outside the gene matches. The CDR3 nucleotides are TGCGCCAGCAGTGAGACGGGGGGGCCCAGCACAGATACGCAGTATTTT. It translates to CASSETGGPSTDTQYF.

This rearrangement joins TRBV7-7 to TRBJ2-5; 7 bases match TRBD2. Germline V lookup: CDR1 SSHAT, CDR2 FNYEAQ (reference sequence). After removal of 3 bases from V and 3 bases from J, the junction contained 1 base not matched to a gene. The CDR3 covers 13 residues. Here the CDR3 reads CASSFTSEETQYF. The CDR3 bases are TGTGCCAGCAGCTTCACTAGCGAAGAGACCCAGTACTTC. Drawing the rest from reference TRBV7-7 and TRBJ2-5, the complete variable domain is GAGVSQSPRYKVTKRGQDVTLRCDPISSHATLYWYQQALGQGPEFLTYFNYEAQPDKSGLPSDRFSAERPEGSISTLTIQRTEQRDSAMYRCASSFTSEETQYFGPGTRLLVL.

The J gene is TRBJ2-5, the V gene TRBV2; a possible D gene is TRBD1 (5 bases). Germline V gene data show CDR1 as SNHLY and CDR2 as FYNNEI. V was clipped by 4 bases and J by 4 bases, with 13 bases between them. This CDR3 spans 14 amino acids. The CDR3 is CASSGGRDRETQYF. DNA for the CDR3: TGTGCCAGCAGTGGGGGCAGGGATCGAGAGACCCAGTACTTC.